This T cell receptor (beta chain) was identified during a study of shared clonotypes between healthy human individuals. CD45RO-negative, CCR7-positively selected cells formed the naive CD8 fraction, excluding terminally differentiated effector memory CD45RA+ cells. The method was immunoSEQ multiplex PCR; TCRdb's version includes in-frame clones alone and lacks a portion of them. The table records millions of clones, approximately 95% of them present only once. V lost 5 bases, J lost 4 bases, and 21 bases lay in between. This CDR3 is built from 16 residues. The germline V gene encodes CDR1 SGHAT and CDR2 FQNNGV.

This sequence joins TRBV11-2 and TRBJ2-7; TRBD2 is a possible D gene (6 bases). The TCR was taken from a man between 18 and 35 years old in good health. The sequenced sample was naive CD8+ T cells sorted from blood. The CDR3 DNA follows: TGTGCCAGCAGCCTCCTCCTCGGTGGGGCGGGATACGAGCAGTACTTC. This translates into CASSLLLGGAGYEQYF.